This T cell receptor (beta chain) comes out of a study of blood T cell repertoires in COVID-19. At the level of the study: Italy, Spain and the United States were the sources of the convalescent and acute COVID-19 samples.

V lost 1 base and J lost 3; bases outside the gene matches: 6. The CDR3 has 16 amino acids. The germline gives CDR1 MGHRA, CDR2 YSYEKL. Individuals aged roughly 18 to 95 years were recruited from fewer than 30 US areas. Assignments of participants to cohorts depended upon their own reported clinical history. Per the study methods: Amplification with reference gene primers provided the estimates of nucleated cell counts. Using immunoSEQ multiplex PCR, the repertoire was profiled, and TCRdb retains in-frame clones only, with some absent. D and trimming come from the DNA, and the V and J calls and clone size come from that table. The sample lists roughly 250,000 clones; 70% to 90% were seen once. This clone was observed a few times.

The TCR was taken from a middle-aged woman with acute COVID-19. The specimen sequenced was PBMCs or T cells enriched from blood (not recorded which). The chain joins TRBV4-1 to TRBJ2-7, with 10 bases matching TRBD1. The CDR3 region is CASSQVPGDRGYEQYF. The CDR3 coding sequence is TGCGCCAGCAGCCAAGTCCCCGGGGACAGGGGCTACGAGCAGTACTTC.